A selection of T cell receptor beta chains follows, all from one sample in a study of blood T cell repertoires in COVID-19. Profiled with immunoSEQ multiplex PCR; TCRdb holds only in-frame clones, not every one. Counted here are 250,000 to 350,000 clones, about 88% occurring once; the ten biggest clones make up about 3%. The sample consisted of PBMCs or T cells enriched from blood (not recorded which). These receptors were taken from a woman aged 45-60 years who had recovered from COVID-19. CDR3s include the opening cysteine and the closing phenylalanine or tryptophan. The D gene is left open where the match is weak. Some rows mark clone size as missing; the rest say once, few, many or name a class of expanded clone.

>TRBJ2-7|TRBV7-2|-|-
CASSMGLVYEQYF
TGTGCCAGCAGCATGGGACTTGTCTACGAGCAGTACTTC
>TRBJ2-7|TRBV15|-|-
CATRLTSTSYEQYF
TGTGCCACCAGACTCACCTCTACTAGCTACGAGCAGTACTTC
>TRBJ1-2|TRBV29-1|-|few
CSGATRETPYTYGYTF
TGCAGCGGGGCCACGCGGGAGACCCCTTATACGTATGGCTACACCTTC
>TRBJ1-4|TRBV18|TRBD1|-
CASSPTGGLTGKLFF
TGTGCCAGCTCACCGACAGGGGGGCTTACAGGAAAACTGTTTTTT
>TRBJ1-5|TRBV28|TRBD1|-
CASSRRTGADWPQHF
TGTGCCAGCAGCCGAAGGACAGGGGCGGACTGGCCCCAGCATTTT
>TRBJ2-1|TRBV6-2/TRBV6-3|TRBD2|-
CASSRGLAGDEQFF
TGTGCCAGCAGCCGGGGACTAGCGGGAGATGAGCAGTTCTTC
>TRBJ1-2|TRBV6-2/TRBV6-3|-|-
CASSSTGRHGYTF
TGTGCCAGCAGTTCAACAGGGCGTCATGGCTACACCTTC
>TRBJ1-3|TRBV29-1|-|-
CSVVGAGNTIYF
TGCAGCGTTGTAGGGGCTGGAAACACCATATATTTT
>TRBJ2-5|TRBV5-1|TRBD2|-
CASSFTDPGGETQYF
TGCGCCAGCAGCTTTACAGATCCGGGGGGAGAGACCCAGTACTTC
>TRBJ2-3|TRBV24-1|-|-
CATSDPEAGSTDTQYF
TGTGCCACCAGTGATCCGGAAGCGGGTAGCACAGATACGCAGTATTTT
>TRBJ1-5|TRBV7-9|-|-
CASSLGRGEFQPQHF
TGTGCCAGCAGCTTAGGCAGGGGCGAATTTCAGCCCCAGCATTTT
>TRBJ2-7|TRBV28|TRBD1|-
CASSLGTGSYEQYF
TGTGCCAGCAGTTTAGGGACAGGATCCTACGAGCAGTACTTC
>TRBJ2-2|TRBV7-8|TRBD2|few
CASSPRTSGTANTGELFF
TGTGCCAGCAGCCCTCGGACTAGCGGGACCGCGAACACCGGGGAGCTGTTTTTT
>TRBJ2-2|TRBV6-6|TRBD2|few
CASSPGGGQDTGELFF
TGTGCCAGCAGCCCCGGGGGAGGGCAGGACACCGGGGAGCTGTTTTTT
>TRBJ2-7|TRBV11-2|TRBD1|-
CASSRRTGGAYEQYF
TGTGCCAGCAGCAGGAGGACAGGGGGCGCCTACGAGCAGTACTTC
>TRBJ2-7|TRBV28|TRBD1|-
CASLGQGTYEQYF
TGTGCCAGTCTGGGACAGGGCACCTACGAGCAGTACTTC
>TRBJ2-2|TRBV28|TRBD2|-
CASSSLGLANTGELFF
TGTGCCAGCAGTTCCCTGGGACTAGCGAACACCGGGGAGCTGTTTTTT
>TRBJ1-4|TRBV19|-|-
CASSIGGGAEKLFF
TGTGCCAGTAGTATAGGAGGCGGCGCAGAAAAACTGTTTTTT
>TRBJ2-1|TRBV30|TRBD2|-
CAWRGLVDEQFF
TGTGCCTGGAGGGGACTAGTTGATGAGCAGTTCTTC
>TRBJ2-1|TRBV14|-|-
CASSQDRLGGGAYNEQFF
TGTGCCAGCAGCCAAGATCGGTTGGGGGGAGGTGCCTACAATGAGCAGTTCTTC
>TRBJ2-1|TRBV7-2|-|-
CASSLVSGLENEQFF
TGTGCCAGCAGCTTGGTTTCGGGTTTGGAGAATGAGCAGTTCTTC
>TRBJ1-1|TRBV7-3|-|-
CASSLGAENTEAFF
TGTGCCAGCAGCTTAGGGGCAGAGAACACTGAAGCTTTCTTT
>TRBJ2-7|TRBV10-2|TRBD1|-
CASKNTGTVVAYEQYF
TGCGCCAGCAAAAACACCGGGACAGTCGTCGCCTACGAGCAGTACTTC
>TRBJ2-1|TRBV11-3|-|-
CASSLDITEVRDNEQFF
TGTGCCAGCAGCTTAGACATCACCGAAGTCCGGGACAATGAGCAGTTCTTC
>TRBJ2-4|TRBV9|-|-
CASSVVMATKNIQYF
TGTGCCAGCAGCGTAGTTATGGCAACCAAAAACATTCAGTACTTC
>TRBJ1-6|TRBV30|TRBD1|-
CAWSVLQGAGSPLHF
TGTGCCTGGAGTGTATTACAGGGGGCAGGTTCACCCCTCCACTTT
>TRBJ1-5|TRBV2|-|-
CASRGTGYFQPQHF
TGTGCCAGCAGGGGAACAGGGTATTTTCAGCCCCAGCATTTT
>TRBJ2-5|TRBV18|-|-
CASSPPSLETQYF
TGTGCCAGCTCACCACCATCTCTCGAGACCCAGTACTTC
>TRBJ1-5|TRBV24-1|-|few
CATSESTGVNQPQHF
TGTGCCACCAGTGAGAGTACCGGGGTCAATCAGCCCCAGCATTTT
>TRBJ1-1|TRBV6-2/TRBV6-3|TRBD1|-
CASSSDRGISNTEAFF
TGTGCCAGCAGTTCCGACAGGGGAATCAGTAACACTGAAGCTTTCTTT
>TRBJ1-3|TRBV11-2|-|-
CASSSRQASGNTIYF
TGTGCCAGCAGCTCCAGACAGGCCTCTGGAAACACCATATATTTT
>TRBJ1-2|TRBV15|-|-
CATSRAGFGYYGYTF
TGTGCCACCAGCAGAGCGGGGTTTGGGTACTATGGCTACACCTTC
>TRBJ2-1|TRBV7-6|-|-
CASSLAVSGIGNEQFF
TGTGCCAGCAGCTTAGCGGTTAGCGGTATAGGCAATGAGCAGTTCTTC
>TRBJ1-1|TRBV29-1|-|-
CSGGLHTEAFF
TGCAGCGGAGGACTTCACACTGAAGCTTTCTTT
>TRBJ1-5|TRBV4-3|-|-
CASSQDFRQSNQPQHF
TGCGCCAGCAGCCAAGATTTTCGACAGAGCAATCAGCCCCAGCATTTT
>TRBJ1-3|TRBV9|-|-
CASSPSSGNTIYF
TGTGCCAGCAGCCCCAGCTCTGGAAACACCATATATTTT
>TRBJ2-5|TRBV28|TRBD2|once
CASSSKRGKETQYF
TGTGCCAGCAGTTCCAAGCGGGGGAAGGAGACCCAGTACTTC
>TRBJ1-1|TRBV27|-|-
CASSLVGGEAFF
TGTGCCAGCAGTTTGGTCGGCGGTGAAGCTTTCTTT
>TRBJ2-4|TRBV28|TRBD2|-
CASSSTSGRGGNIQYF
TGTGCCAGCAGTTCGACTAGCGGCAGGGGTGGTAACATTCAGTACTTC
>TRBJ1-1|TRBV11-2|TRBD1|-
CASSSRGTARHTEAFF
TGTGCCAGCAGCTCACGTGGGACAGCTAGACACACTGAAGCTTTCTTT
>TRBJ2-5|TRBV4-1|-|-
CASSQDIRMETQYF
TGCGCCAGCAGCCAAGATATCAGAATGGAGACCCAGTACTTC
>TRBJ2-5|TRBV11-2|TRBD2|-
CASSPRMTSEKETQYF
TGTGCCAGCAGCCCTCGAATGACTAGCGAAAAAGAGACCCAGTACTTC
>TRBJ1-2|TRBV20-1|-|-
CSARLGVGYTF
TGCAGTGCTAGATTAGGGGTTGGCTACACCTTC
>TRBJ1-5|TRBV6-1|-|-
CASSEGWTVWAPQHF
TGTGCCAGCAGTGAAGGGTGGACAGTCTGGGCGCCCCAGCATTTT